This T cell receptor beta chain stems from a study of blood T cell repertoires in COVID-19. On the study more broadly: Material from acute and convalescent COVID-19 was sourced from the United States, Italy and Spain. In each case, the material was cDNA or gDNA derived from T cells, B-cell-depleted T cells, or PBMCs.

CDR3 size: 15 residues. V lost 5 bases and J lost 1, with 9 bases in between. Germline-derived CDR1 and CDR2 are MNHEY and SVGAGI. Original processing methods: Amplifying reference gene primers gave estimates of nucleated cell counts. Only in-frame clones appear in the TCRdb table, and some are missing; sequencing was by immunoSEQ multiplex PCR. D and trimming come from the DNA, and the V and J calls and clone size come from that table. The data show 250,000 to 300,000 clones, about 68% seen once. On this clone: The same CDR3 can be traced to other DNA sequences in this sample.

The chain recombines TRBV6-5 with TRBJ2-6; D is perhaps TRBD1 (7 bases). Source material: peripheral blood. This TCR derives from an elderly woman with acute or convalescent COVID-19. CDR3 DNA sequence: TGTGCCAGCAGTCCAGGGGGGTCTGGGGCCAACGTCCTGACTTTC. This translates into CASSPGGSGANVLTF.